This is a list of T cell receptor beta chains from one sample in a study of early stage breast cancer tumors. Some clones are missing from TCRdb's copy, which holds only in-frame ones; the method was immunoSEQ multiplex PCR. The sample consists of around 40,000 clones, less than 80% of them appearing once. Sequenced input: blood. These TCRs come from a person aged 55-75 years with breast cancer. Both conserved end residues are part of each CDR3. Each record gives: clone size, V gene, J gene, D gene, CDR3 DNA, CDR3 protein. The D gene is left open where the match is weak. Expanded clones get a size class; other rows say once, few or many, or leave the size out.

.,TRBV5-4,TRBJ2-5,.,TGTGCCAGCAGCCTAGAGCGGAAGACCCAGTACTTC,CASSLERKTQYF
.,TRBV7-9,TRBJ2-5,TRBD1,TGTGCCAGCAGCCCGGGACAGGGGGCAGAGACCCAGTACTTC,CASSPGQGAETQYF
.,TRBV27,TRBJ2-5,.,TGTGCCAGCAGTTTATCGGGTGTAGGGGTAGCCCTGTGGGCCCAGTACTTC,CASSLSGVGVALWAQYF
.,TRBV7-8,TRBJ2-2,TRBD2,TGTGCCAGCAGCCTTTTAGCGGGAATGAACACCGGGGAGCTGTTTTTT,CASSLLAGMNTGELFF
.,TRBV13,TRBJ2-7,.,TGTGCCAGCAGCCCTGATCGTGGGTCGCCCTACGAGCAGTACTTC,CASSPDRGSPYEQYF
.,TRBV2,TRBJ2-2,TRBD2,TGTGCCAGCAGCTTTCCGGGAGGGGGACACGGGGAGCTGTTTTTT,CASSFPGGGHGELFF
.,TRBV30,TRBJ1-5,.,TGTGCCTGGAGTGAGGGTGGAAATAGCAATCAGCCCCAGCATTTT,CAWSEGGNSNQPQHF
.,TRBV2,TRBJ2-3,.,TGTGCCAGCAGCCGCACCCTAGCGCTGAGCACAGATACGCAGTATTTT,CASSRTLALSTDTQYF
.,TRBV6-1,TRBJ2-7,TRBD1,TGTGCCAGCAGTGGAACCGGGACAGGCTTGAGATACGAGCAGTACTTC,CASSGTGTGLRYEQYF
.,TRBV27,TRBJ2-2,.,TGTGCCAGCAGTCCATACCCAGGGAACACCGGGGAGCTGTTTTTT,CASSPYPGNTGELFF
.,TRBV18,TRBJ2-5,.,TGTGCCAGCTCACCAGGACATAACCAAGAGACCCAGTACTTC,CASSPGHNQETQYF
once,TRBV28,TRBJ1-1,.,TGTGCCAGCAGTCCCACGGGGGTTTACCGTGGGGCTTTCTTT,CASSPTGVYRGAFF